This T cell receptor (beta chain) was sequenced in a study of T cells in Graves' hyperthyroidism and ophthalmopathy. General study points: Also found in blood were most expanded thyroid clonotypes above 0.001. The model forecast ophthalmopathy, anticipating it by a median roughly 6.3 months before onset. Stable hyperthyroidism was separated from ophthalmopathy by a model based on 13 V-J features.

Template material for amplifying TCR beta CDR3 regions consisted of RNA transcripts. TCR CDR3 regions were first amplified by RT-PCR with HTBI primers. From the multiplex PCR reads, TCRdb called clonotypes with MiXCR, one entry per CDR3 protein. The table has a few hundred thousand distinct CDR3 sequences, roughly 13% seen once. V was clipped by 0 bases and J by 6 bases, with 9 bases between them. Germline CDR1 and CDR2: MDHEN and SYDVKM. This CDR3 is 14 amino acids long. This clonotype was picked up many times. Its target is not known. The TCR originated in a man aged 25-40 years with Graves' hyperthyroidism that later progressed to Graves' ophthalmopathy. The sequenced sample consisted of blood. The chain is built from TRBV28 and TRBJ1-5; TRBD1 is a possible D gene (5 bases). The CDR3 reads CASSLWGPGQPQHF. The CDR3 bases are TGTGCCAGCAGTTTATGGGGGCCGGGTCAGCCCCAGCATTTT.